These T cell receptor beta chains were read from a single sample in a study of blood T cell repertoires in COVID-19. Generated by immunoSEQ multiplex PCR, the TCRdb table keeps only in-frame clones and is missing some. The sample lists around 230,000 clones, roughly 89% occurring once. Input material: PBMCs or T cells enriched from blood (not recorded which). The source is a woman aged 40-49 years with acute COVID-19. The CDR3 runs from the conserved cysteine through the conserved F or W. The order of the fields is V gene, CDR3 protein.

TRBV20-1	CSALAGNEQFF
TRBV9	CASSEGFDRRNTEAFF
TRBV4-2	CASSQSLGNRGSYGYTF
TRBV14	CASTEGPNTEAFF
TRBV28	CASSPLAERDNEQFF
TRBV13	CASSRRGASNQPQHF
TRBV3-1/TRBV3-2	CASSHRRGAFTDTQYF
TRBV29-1	CSVVAGSTEAFF
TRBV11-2	CASSLRTSGAHNEQFF
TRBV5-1	CASSLDSHYGYTF
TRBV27	CASSFLSRGGEGQPQHF
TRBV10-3	CAIKTGLNTEAFF
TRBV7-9	CASSTLTGQGNTEAFF
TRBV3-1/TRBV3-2	CATTGDGNTEAFF
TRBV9	CASTGDREDTEAFF
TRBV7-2	CASGNTRSLYNEQFF